The 10 T cell receptor beta chains presented below share a single source sample, sequenced in a study of blood T cell repertoires in COVID-19. TCRdb's copy holds only in-frame clones and misses some; the assay was immunoSEQ multiplex PCR. Among some 130,000 clones, approximately 87% were seen once, and the ten largest hold 3% to 4%. The sequencing input was peripheral blood. The receptor source for this set is a woman aged 55-69 years with acute or convalescent COVID-19.

J is TRBJ1-1 and V is TRBV19; a weak D match, TRBD1 (6 bases). Deletions cut 6 bases from V and 0 bases from J, with 11 bases between. Germline V lookup: CDR1 LNHDA, CDR2 SQIVND (reference sequence). The CDR3 runs 14 residues. This chain's CDR3 is CASSGQTLNTEAFF. The CDR3 DNA is TGTGCCAGTAGCGGACAGACCTTGAACACTGAAGCTTTCTTT.

V usage is TRBV12-3 or TRBV12-4 and J usage is TRBJ2-5; no clear D gene. The CDR3 runs 12 residues. Deletions cut 4 bases from V and 7 bases from J, with 10 bases between. The CDR3 is CASSYPDRTQYF. The CDR3 coding sequence is TGTGCCAGCAGTTACCCCGATAGGACCCAGTACTTC.

The V gene is TRBV2, the J gene TRBJ2-7, with TRBD1 matching over 10 bases. The CDR3 sequence is 15 residues long. After removal of 3 bases from V and 3 bases from J, the junction contained 5 bases not matched to a gene. Germline V gene lookup returns CDR1 SNHLY and CDR2 FYNNEI. The CDR3 is CASSDPRDRGYEQYF. The CDR3 nucleotides are TGTGCCAGCAGTGATCCCCGGGACAGGGGCTACGAGCAGTACTTC.

J is TRBJ2-5 and V is TRBV4-1; 9 nucleotides match TRBD1. This CDR3 is built from 16 residues. Losses at the gene ends were 3 bases for V and 1 base for J; bases not matched to a gene: 6. Germline V gene sequence: CDR1 MGHRA, CDR2 YSYEKL. This CDR3 reads CASSQGLQGAQETQYF. CDR3 DNA: TGCGCCAGCAGCCAGGGGCTACAGGGGGCCCAAGAGACCCAGTACTTC.

The chain employs TRBV6-5 and TRBJ2-7; 8 bases map to TRBD2. The trim removed 8 bases at V and 0 bases at J, leaving 6 bases unmatched. The germline V gene encodes CDR1 MNHEY and CDR2 SVGAGI. The CDR3 has 14 residues. CDR3 sequence: CASSLGLGSYEQYF. DNA of the CDR3: TGTGCCAGCTCTTTGGGACTAGGCTCCTACGAGCAGTACTTC.

The chain recombines TRBV6-5 with TRBJ1-6, with D possibly TRBD1 on 5 matching bases. CDR1 MNHEY and CDR2 SVGAGI come from the germline V gene. CDR3 length: 14 amino acids. Deletions cut 10 bases from V and 7 bases from J, with 17 bases between. Here the CDR3 DNA reads TGTGCCACCCGGGGGTGGGGGACCAATTCACCCCTCCACTTT. As protein: CATRGWGTNSPLHF.

The V and J genes are TRBV19 and TRBJ2-1; 10 bases are a match to TRBD2. Germline V gene lookup returns CDR1 LNHDA and CDR2 SQIVND (reference sequence). With 6 bases clipped from V and 0 bases from J, the junction kept 14 bases outside the gene matches. The CDR3 extends over 19 amino acids. The DNA for the CDR3 is TGTGCCAGTAGCTGGGGGGGACTAGCGAGCCGAAGCTCCTACAATGAGCAGTTCTTC. Translation: CASSWGGLASRSSYNEQFF.

This clone has only a few counts. J is TRBJ1-1 and V is TRBV28, with a tentative D call TRBD1 (5 bases). Germline V gene data show CDR1 as MDHEN and CDR2 as SYDVKM. This CDR3 is 11 amino acids long. Trimming took off 4 bases at V and 8 bases at J, with 8 bases between the two ends. DNA for the CDR3: TGTGCCAGCAGTTCCCGACAGGAAGCTTTCTTT. This translates into CASSSRQEAFF.

This chain uses TRBV30 with TRBJ2-1; 11 nucleotides agree with TRBD2. Trimming at V came to 1 base and at J to 7 bases, leaving 3 bases not matched to a gene. CDR1 is GTSNPN, CDR2 SVGIG, per germline (reference sequence). There are 14 residues in the CDR3. CDR3 DNA sequence: TGTGCCTGGAGTGGGACTAGCGGGTTGAATGAGCAGTTCTTC. Amino acids: CAWSGTSGLNEQFF.

The V gene is TRBV5-1, the J gene TRBJ2-1, with 12 bases matching TRBD2. The V gene end was trimmed by 3 bases and the J gene end by 4 bases; junction bases not matched to a gene: 11. Germline values: CDR1 SGHRS, CDR2 YFSETQ. There are 18 residues in the CDR3. In DNA, the CDR3 is TGCGCCAGCAGCTCAGGACTAGCGGGGACAACAATTTACAATGAGCAGTTCTTC. It is translated as CASSSGLAGTTIYNEQFF.